This T cell receptor (beta chain) was found in a study of blood T cell repertoires in COVID-19. The wider study: Acute-phase and convalescent COVID-19 samples originated in the United States, Italy and Spain.

Authors' methods: Estimates of nucleated cell counts were drawn from the amplification of reference gene primers. Produced via immunoSEQ multiplex PCR; TCRdb's table is partial and in-frame only. V and J calls and clone size are copied from that table; D and trimming were computed from the DNA. The data contain about 14,000 clones, over 65% of them singletons. The germline V gene has CDR1 KGHSH and CDR2 LQKENI. The CDR3 spans 14 residues. V was pared by 3 bases and J by 5 bases, with 4 bases of the junction left unmatched. The chain combines TRBV18 with TRBJ1-5, with 7 bases matching TRBD1. The clonotype was recovered from a boy between 2 and 10 years old with active or convalescent COVID-19. Sample: peripheral blood. CDR3 bases: TGTGCCAGCTCACCCCCCGGGACAGATCAGCCCCAGCATTTT. Translating it yields CASSPPGTDQPQHF. Full variable domain (rest looked up from reference TRBV18 and TRBJ1-5): NAGVMQNPRHLVRRRGQEARLRCSPMKGHSHVYWYRQLPEEGLKFMVYLQKENIIDESGMPKERFSAEFPKEGPSILRIQQVVRGDSAAYFCASSPPGTDQPQHFGDGTRLSIL.